The 24 T cell receptor beta chains below all came from one sample that was sequenced in a study of T cell responses to AZD1222 COVID-19 vaccine. TCRdb keeps only in-frame clones here, not all; method: immunoSEQ multiplex PCR. The repertoire consists of about 55,000 clones, with roughly nine tenths occurring once and the leading ten covering just under 2%. The sample here was peripheral blood, taken on day 0 of AZD1222 vaccination. The receptor source for this set is an adult in good health.

The V and J genes are TRBV28 and TRBJ1-3; TRBD1 is a possible D gene (6 bases). With 3 bases removed from V and 5 bases from J, the gap between germline ends came to 14 bases. The CDR3 contains 15 residues. In germline, CDR1 is MDHEN, CDR2 SYDVKM. As DNA, the CDR3 is TGTGCCAGCAGTTTCACCGGGACATTAAGAAACACCATATATTTT. It is translated as CASSFTGTLRNTIYF.

The chain is built from TRBV9 and TRBJ1-2; unclear D gene. This CDR3 is 16 amino acids long. Trimming shortened V by 0 bases and J by 5 bases, and 17 bases separated the two germline ends. Germline assignment: CDR1 SGDLS and CDR2 YYNGEE. The CDR3 DNA follows: TGTGCCAGCAGCGTAGCTCCCACGGGGTGGCCATATGGCTACACCTTC. Its translation: CASSVAPTGWPYGYTF.

This rearrangement joins TRBV9 to TRBJ2-5, with 16 bases matching TRBD2. The V gene end was trimmed by 6 bases and the J gene end by 5 bases; junction bases not matched to a gene: 4. The V gene's germline CDR1 is SGDLS and CDR2 YYNGEE. The CDR3 totals 15 residues. The CDR3 nucleotides read TGTGCCAGCACCCCGGGACTAGCGGGAGGGGAGACCCAGTACTTC. This gives the protein CASTPGLAGGETQYF.

This clone has just a few counts. The genes are TRBV5-1 and TRBJ2-7; D may correspond to TRBD1 or TRBD2 (5 bases each). V was clipped by 1 base and J by 6 bases, with 17 bases between them. Per germline, CDR1 SGHRS and CDR2 YFSETQ. The CDR3 is made up of 15 amino acids. CDR3 sequence reads: CASSLPAGTFSEQYF. The CDR3 DNA is TGCGCCAGCAGCTTGCCGGCCGGGACGTTCTCCGAGCAGTACTTC. The full variable domain, with the rest looked up from reference TRBV5-1 and TRBJ2-7, is KAGVTQTPRYLIKTRGQQVTLSCSPISGHRSVSWYQQTPGQGLQFLFEYFSETQRNKGNFPGRFSGRQFSNSRSEMNVSTLELGDSALYLCASSLPAGTFSEQYFGPGTRLTVT.

The chain recombines TRBV28 with TRBJ2-2, with D possibly matching TRBD1 (5 bases). The V and J ends lost 2 bases and 3 bases respectively, with 13 bases between them. There are 16 residues in the CDR3. Per germline, CDR1 MDHEN and CDR2 SYDVKM. The CDR3 is CASSLPRVSYTGELFF. The CDR3 DNA sequence: TGTGCCAGCAGTTTACCCAGGGTATCTTACACCGGGGAGCTGTTTTTT. Filled out from reference TRBV28 and TRBJ2-2, the complete variable domain reads DVKVTQSSRYLVKRTGEKVFLECVQDMDHENMFWYRQDPGLGLRLIYFSYDVKMKEKGDIPEGYSVSREKKERFSLILESASTNQTSMYLCASSLPRVSYTGELFFGEGSRLTVL.

V usage is TRBV10-3 and J usage is TRBJ1-2; no reliable D call. Germline V gives CDR1 ENHRY, CDR2 SYGVKD. The CDR3 consists of 13 residues. Trimming pared 4 bases from V and 2 bases from J, leaving 8 bases between. CDR3 region: CAISADRNYGYTF. CDR3 in DNA: TGTGCCATCAGTGCAGACCGAAACTATGGCTACACCTTC.

CDR3 loop: CASSLGTSGREQYF. DNA for the CDR3: TGCGCCAGCAGCTTGGGGACTAGCGGGAGAGAGCAGTACTTC. This chain joins TRBV5-1 and TRBJ2-7; TRBD2 aligns across 13 bases. Germline lookup yields CDR1 SGHRS and CDR2 YFSETQ. The J segment lost 7 bases and the V segment lost 0 bases, leaving 1 base of the junction unmatched. The length of the CDR3 is 14 residues.

V gene TRBV19 combines with J gene TRBJ2-2, with TRBD2 matching 11 bases. Germline CDR1 LNHDA, CDR2 SQIVND (reference sequence). Trimming at V came to 5 bases and at J to 5 bases, leaving 13 bases not matched to a gene. CDR3 length equals 18 residues. CDR3 residues: CASSLPSKSSGGTGELFF. In DNA form, the CDR3 reads TGTGCCAGTAGTCTCCCGTCCAAGTCTAGCGGGGGGACCGGGGAGCTGTTTTTT.

The rearrangement uses TRBV11-2 and TRBJ2-7; D uncertain. From germline, CDR1 is SGHAT and CDR2 FQNNGV. The V end was cut by 7 bases, the J end by 0 bases, with 13 bases between. CDR3 length: 14 residues. CDR3 loop: CASTPRADSYEQYF. The CDR3 DNA reads as TGTGCCAGCACCCCACGGGCAGACTCCTACGAGCAGTACTTC.

This clone was counted a single time. The chain employs TRBV5-1 and TRBJ2-3; D perhaps matches TRBD1 (5 bases). The V gene's germline CDR1 is SGHRS and CDR2 YFSETQ. V was pared by 0 bases and J by 3 bases, with 5 bases between. This CDR3 region has 13 residues. This CDR3 reads CASSLAGTDTQYF. The CDR3 DNA follows: TGCGCCAGCAGCTTGGCAGGGACAGATACGCAGTATTTT. Filled out from reference TRBV5-1 and TRBJ2-3, the complete variable domain reads KAGVTQTPRYLIKTRGQQVTLSCSPISGHRSVSWYQQTPGQGLQFLFEYFSETQRNKGNFPGRFSGRQFSNSRSEMNVSTLELGDSALYLCASSLAGTDTQYFGPGTRLTVL.

This chain uses TRBV4-1 with TRBJ2-1, with 13 bases lining up with TRBD2. The V segment lost 3 bases and the J segment 2 bases; nucleotides outside the gene matches: 10. This CDR3 is 19 amino acids long. Looked up from germline, CDR1 is MGHRA and CDR2 is YSYEKL. The DNA of the CDR3 is TGCGCCAGCAGCCAGGCCCGGACTAGCGGGAGTGTCGCCTACAATGAGCAGTTCTTC. As protein: CASSQARTSGSVAYNEQFF.

The chain recombines TRBV3-1 (or the pseudogene TRBV3-2) with TRBJ2-1; TRBD2 agrees at 7 bases. The trim removed 0 bases at V and 4 bases at J, leaving 12 bases unmatched. This CDR3 spans 18 amino acids. Germline CDR1 and CDR2: LGHDT and YNNKEL (reference sequence). The CDR3 sequence: CASSQDLGSSGKYNEQFF. The CDR3 nucleotides read TGTGCCAGCAGCCAAGATTTAGGGTCCAGCGGGAAATACAATGAGCAGTTCTTC.

The chain is built from TRBV5-1 and TRBJ1-2, with TRBD1 matching over 7 bases. Germline V lookup: CDR1 SGHRS, CDR2 YFSETQ. Losses at the gene ends were 3 bases for V and 14 bases for J; bases not matched to a gene: 25. The CDR3 has 17 amino acids. CDR3 in amino acids: CASSSAPIPTDREIGTF. DNA for the CDR3: TGCGCCAGCAGCTCGGCACCGATACCCACTGACAGGGAAATTGGGACCTTC.

The chain uses TRBV2 and TRBJ2-3; 11 bases agree with TRBD2. There are 15 residues in the CDR3. Trimming took 6 bases from V and 5 from J; bases not matched to a gene: 7. In germline, CDR1 is SNHLY, CDR2 FYNNEI. Written as DNA, the CDR3 is TGTGCCAGCAGAGAGGGACTAGCGGCCGGAGATACGCAGTATTTT. Its translation is CASREGLAAGDTQYF.

This rearrangement joins TRBV2 to TRBJ1-2; perhaps TRBD1 as D (6 bases). This CDR3 spans 13 amino acids. Germline-derived CDR1 and CDR2 are SNHLY and FYNNEI. Trimming took off 7 bases at V and 4 bases at J, with 13 bases between the two ends. The CDR3: CASTTGFFYGYTF. The CDR3 DNA is TGTGCCAGCACCACAGGGTTTTTCTATGGCTACACCTTC. Supplemented by reference TRBV2 and TRBJ1-2, the full variable domain reads EPEVTQTPSHQVTQMGQEVILRCVPISNHLYFYWYRQILGQKVEFLVSFYNNEISEKSEIFDDQFSVERPDGSNFTLKIRSTKLEDSAMYFCASTTGFFYGYTFGSGTRLTVV.

The V gene is TRBV28, the J gene TRBJ1-2; D is perhaps TRBD1 (6 bases). There are 15 residues in the CDR3. Trimming left V 5 bases short and J 4 bases short, with 17 bases between. Per the germline V gene, CDR1 is MDHEN and CDR2 is SYDVKM. As DNA, the CDR3 is TGTGCCAGCAGTGGCCCAACAGGGCAACCCTATGGCTACACCTTC. Amino acid sequence: CASSGPTGQPYGYTF.

This sequence joins TRBV10-3 and TRBJ1-1; a possible D gene is TRBD1 (5 bases). Germline CDR1 ENHRY, CDR2 SYGVKD. V was trimmed by 4 bases and J by 3 bases, leaving 12 bases between them. The CDR3 contains 14 residues. The CDR3 reads CAISGDGEHTEAFF. The CDR3 nucleotides are TGTGCCATCAGTGGGGACGGGGAACACACTGAAGCTTTCTTT.

The J gene is TRBJ2-1, the V gene TRBV27, with D possibly matching TRBD2 (7 bases). The V gene lost 5 bases and the J gene lost 0 bases, with 14 bases spanning the gap. The CDR3 covers 16 residues. CDR1 MNHEY and CDR2 SMNVEV come from the germline V gene (reference sequence). CDR3 protein: CASSAGEGTSYNEQFF. The CDR3 DNA follows: TGTGCCAGCAGTGCAGGGGAGGGGACCTCCTACAATGAGCAGTTCTTC.

The CDR3 nucleotides are TGTGCCAGCAGCTTAGCGGGGGCAAGCGGGAGGATGAGAGATACGCAGTATTTT. Protein product: CASSLAGASGRMRDTQYF. The J gene is TRBJ2-3, the V gene TRBV11-2, with 9 bases matching TRBD2. The CDR3 has 18 residues. V gave up 1 base and J gave up 5 bases; unmatched junction bases: 13. The germline V gene has CDR1 SGHAT and CDR2 FQNNGV.

The V gene is TRBV10-3, the J gene TRBJ2-7; unclear D gene. The V gene lost 11 bases and the J gene lost 6 bases, with 14 bases spanning the gap. Germline V gene lookup returns CDR1 ENHRY and CDR2 SYGVKD. The CDR3 is 11 residues long. The CDR3: CAYVPVGEQYF. The CDR3 DNA sequence: TGTGCCTACGTCCCAGTAGGCGAGCAGTACTTC.

This clone showed up just once. The rearrangement links TRBV11-1 to TRBJ1-2; the D is unclear. Trimming left V 1 base short and J 1 base short, with 4 bases between. The CDR3 length is 13 residues. Germline V gives CDR1 SGHAT, CDR2 FQDESV (reference sequence). In DNA form, the CDR3 reads TGTGCCAGCAGCTTAGAGCTTAACTATGGCTACACCTTC. As protein: CASSLELNYGYTF.

The rearrangement joins TRBV27 to TRBJ1-2, with no clear D. Trimming shortened V by 3 bases and J by 0 bases, and 8 bases separated the two germline ends. Germline V gives CDR1 MNHEY, CDR2 SMNVEV (reference sequence). CDR3 length equals 14 residues. The CDR3 reads CASSFRATNYGYTF. Here the CDR3 DNA reads TGTGCCAGCAGTTTTAGGGCAACTAACTATGGCTACACCTTC.

The chain is built from TRBV9 and TRBJ2-2; D possibly corresponds to TRBD1 (7 bases). V was pared by 2 bases and J by 4 bases, with 15 bases between. The germline V gene encodes CDR1 SGDLS and CDR2 YYNGEE. The CDR3 extends over 16 amino acids. The CDR3 DNA is TGTGCCAGCAGCGTCCAGGCAGGGGGAGGCACCGGGGAGCTGTTTTTT. It specifies CASSVQAGGGTGELFF. The variable domain in full, with the rest retrieved from reference TRBV9 and TRBJ2-2, is DSGVTQTPKHLITATGQRVTLRCSPRSGDLSVYWYQQSLDQGLQFLIQYYNGEERAKGNILERFSAQQFPDLHSELNLSSLELGDSALYFCASSVQAGGGTGELFFGEGSRLTVL.

The chain has TRBV7-9 and TRBJ2-7; 11 bases match TRBD2. Germline CDR1 reads SEHNR; CDR2 reads FQNEAQ (reference sequence). The CDR3 consists of 14 residues. Trimming at V came to 2 bases and at J to 7 bases, leaving 4 bases not matched to a gene. CDR3 protein: CASSLTSGSIEQYF. CDR3 bases: TGTGCCAGCAGCTTAACTAGCGGGAGTATTGAGCAGTACTTC.